This TCR beta chain was sequenced in a study of type 1 and type 2 diabetes patients. Genomic DNA was the PCR template. Multiplex PCR with 30 forward and 13 reverse primers amplified the TCR beta CDR3. From the multiplex PCR reads, TCRdb called clonotypes with MiXCR, one entry per CDR3 protein. Of about 290,000 distinct CDR3 sequences listed, around 47% are singletons. The CDR3 runs 16 residues. Germline CDR1 reads SGHTA; CDR2 reads FQGNSA. The germline V and J ends were trimmed by 5 bases and 0 bases, with 15 bases remaining between them. This receptor was taken from a man between 18 and 29 years old with type 2 diabetes. Material for sequencing was peripheral blood mononuclear cells (PBMCs). The chain recombines TRBV7-2 with TRBJ2-3; D is possibly TRBD2 (6 bases). The CDR3 DNA is TGTGCCAGCAGCGCCATCGGGGGAAGAAGCACAGATACGCAGTATTTT. This encodes CASSAIGGRSTDTQYF.